This T cell receptor beta chain was obtained from a study of T and B cells in COVID-19 patients. Looking at the study overall: Recovered patients mostly had mild to moderate COVID-19 managed as outpatients. Study-wide points: Highly clonal in active COVID-19, TRB repertoires exceeded healthy-donor diversity and richness at recovery. CD4+, regulatory T cell, CD8+ and sorted SARS-CoV-2-responsive or tetramer+ T cells were not yet sequenced. The recovered cohort had roughly 2,200 exclusive TCR clusters, including over 30 low generation probability clusters.

TRB was amplified from around 250-500 ng of blood genomic DNA. Multiplex PCR with BIOMED2 TRB-A/B primer pools amplified TRB rearrangements. TCRdb reanalysed the multiplex PCR reads using MiXCR and keeps one entry per CDR3 protein. The sample carries 8,300 or so distinct CDR3 sequences, 26% recorded once. The V and J ends lost 9 bases and 7 bases respectively, with 13 bases between them. The CDR3 totals 13 residues. Germline assignment: CDR1 MNHEY and CDR2 SVGAGI. In this sample, this clonotype turned up many times. Its antigen is not identified. This receptor was obtained from a human donor with active COVID-19. Sequencing was performed on blood. J is TRBJ1-6 and V is TRBV6-5, with D possibly TRBD1 on 6 matching bases. The CDR3 DNA sequence: TGTGCCAGTACCCGGGACACCAATTCACCCCTCCACTTT. Its translation is CASTRDTNSPLHF.